The 6 T cell receptor beta chains below come from one sample, sequenced in a study of vaccination and CD4 T cells after COVID-19. Stated time point: late sampling 161 to 241 days after vaccination in three convalescent patients. Treatment specified: roughly 10-day PBMC culture with coronavirus spike peptide pools or control peptides (ViraFEST assay). At the Johns Hopkins FTIC core, DNA taken from cultured CD4+ T cells was sequenced by way of the Oncomine TCR Beta short-read assay. A single record per CDR3 protein comes from TCRdb applying MiXCR to the PCR reads. This table has 17,000 or so distinct CDR3 sequences, over 40% appearing once. Their target antigens are unknown. This specimen consisted of CD4+ T cells from blood, cultured in vitro, obtained about 7 months after SARS-CoV-2 vaccination. The origin of the receptors is a human donor who had recovered from COVID-19.

The V call is TRBV24-1, the J call TRBJ2-7, with a possible D match to TRBD1 (5 bases). The V gene's germline CDR1 is KGHDR and CDR2 SFDVKD. V lost 4 bases, J lost 6 bases, and 18 bases lay in between. The CDR3 spans 15 residues. The CDR3 loop is CATSDPGEGAGEQYF. The CDR3 nucleotides are TGTGCCACCAGTGACCCTGGCGAAGGGGCCGGCGAGCAGTACTTC.

The table lists this clonotype with a few counts. V is TRBV20-1 and J is TRBJ1-1; 7 bases map to TRBD1. This CDR3 region has 14 residues. CDR1 is DFQATT, CDR2 SNEGSKA, per germline (reference sequence). Trimming removed 0 bases from V and 3 bases from J; junction bases left unmatched: 4. CDR3 sequence reads: CSAREAGGDTEAFF. CDR3 nucleotide sequence: TGCAGTGCTAGAGAAGCAGGGGGGGACACTGAAGCTTTCTTT.

This chain's CDR3 is CASSETKGTEQETQYF. The CDR3 bases are TGTGCCAGCAGCGAGACCAAAGGGACAGAACAAGAGACCCAGTACTTC. The rearrangement links TRBV5-4 to TRBJ2-5; 7 bases are a match to TRBD1. The junction had 11 bases not matched to a gene; V was cut back by 4 bases and J by 2 bases. Per germline, CDR1 SGHNT and CDR2 YYREEE (reference sequence). The CDR3 loop spans 16 amino acids.

The chain uses TRBV7-9 and TRBJ2-7; a weak D match, TRBD1 (6 bases). The germline V and J ends were trimmed by 3 bases and 6 bases, with 9 bases remaining between them. Germline assignment: CDR1 SEHNR and CDR2 FQNEAQ (reference sequence). The CDR3 runs to 12 residues. CDR3 DNA sequence: TGTGCCAGCAGCTTCTCCAGGGGCGAGCAGTACTTC. Encoded protein: CASSFSRGEQYF.

The chain joins TRBV20-1 to TRBJ1-5; a weak D match, TRBD1 (6 bases). Germline CDR1 and CDR2: DFQATT and SNEGSKA (reference sequence). The CDR3 loop spans 13 amino acids. V was shortened by 4 bases and J by 6 bases, with 13 bases between the two germline ends. The CDR3 nucleotides are TGCAGTGCTACAGGGGCAGTTGGTCAGCCCCAGCATTTT. Translated, it gives CSATGAVGQPQHF.

This clonotype showed up just a few times. The genes are TRBV20-1 and TRBJ2-5; D possibly uses TRBD1 or TRBD2 (6 bases each). The germline gives CDR1 DFQATT, CDR2 SNEGSKA (reference sequence). The CDR3 runs 14 residues. V was cut by 0 bases and J by 1 base, with 9 bases left in between. The CDR3 coding sequence is TGCAGTGCTAGAGATGGGGGGCGCCAAGAGACCCAGTACTTC. Protein sequence: CSARDGGRQETQYF.